The 25 T cell receptor beta chains below come from one sample, sequenced in a study of cytomegalovirus exposure and HLA in healthy donors. Use of 60 Vbeta and 13 Jbeta primers characterized the PCR. Sequencing used immunoSEQ multiplex PCR; TCRdb keeps in-frame clones, though not all of them. Of about 87,000 clones in the sample, approximately 74% are singletons; the top ten hold approximately 20%. The sequencing sample was made of PBMCs. The receptor set was obtained from a man aged 25 to 40 in good health and CMV-seropositive.

This chain connects TRBV28 to TRBJ1-5, with TRBD1 matching over 10 bases. After removal of 5 bases from V and 3 bases from J, the junction contained 10 bases not matched to a gene. Germline-derived CDR1 and CDR2 are MDHEN and SYDVKM. CDR3 length: 17 amino acids. CDR3 sequence reads: CASSPPGQGPSNQPQHF. The CDR3 DNA is TGTGCCAGCAGTCCACCGGGACAGGGGCCTTCCAATCAGCCCCAGCATTTT.

This chain uses TRBV19 with TRBJ2-3; 9 nucleotides line up with TRBD2. The CDR3 contains 15 residues. Per the germline V gene, CDR1 is LNHDA and CDR2 is SQIVND (reference sequence). The V and J ends lost 5 bases and 2 bases, in that order; junction bases with no gene match: 5. CDR3 sequence reads: CASSGLAGFTDTQYF. CDR3 nucleotide sequence: TGTGCCAGTAGTGGTCTAGCGGGGTTCACAGATACGCAGTATTTT.

The chain joins TRBV28 to TRBJ2-7; 8 bases are a match to TRBD2. The V gene end was trimmed by 6 bases and the J gene end by 5 bases; junction bases not matched to a gene: 6. CDR1 is MDHEN, CDR2 SYDVKM, per germline. The length of the CDR3 is 13 residues. The CDR3 protein is CASRPSGSHEQYF. The CDR3 coding sequence is TGTGCCAGCAGACCCAGCGGGAGCCACGAGCAGTACTTC.

The chain uses TRBV19 and TRBJ1-1, with a possible D match to TRBD1 (5 bases). Germline loops: CDR1 LNHDA, CDR2 SQIVND (reference sequence). With 8 bases removed from V and 7 bases from J, the gap between germline ends came to 17 bases. The CDR3 is made up of 13 amino acids. CDR3 amino acids: CASWAGGASEAFF. CDR3 DNA: TGTGCCAGTTGGGCGGGGGGAGCGAGTGAAGCTTTCTTT.

The V gene is TRBV11-3, the J gene TRBJ2-2, with D possibly matching TRBD2 (6 bases). The CDR3 loop spans 13 amino acids. Germline lookup yields CDR1 SGHNT and CDR2 YENEEA. Trimming cost V 0 bases and J 8 bases, with 7 bases left between them. The CDR3, as DNA: TGTGCCAGCAGCTTAGAGAGCGGGGGGGAGCTGTTTTTT. Amino acids: CASSLESGGELFF.

The chain employs TRBV14 and TRBJ2-2, with TRBD2 matching over 7 bases. The trim removed 0 bases at V and 0 bases at J, leaving 1 base unmatched. CDR3 length: 16 residues. Germline loops: CDR1 SGHDN, CDR2 FVKESK. The CDR3 here is CASSQEAGANTGELFF. The CDR3 bases are TGTGCCAGCAGCCAAGAGGCGGGAGCGAACACCGGGGAGCTGTTTTTT. The variable domain in full, with the rest retrieved from reference TRBV14 and TRBJ2-2, is EAGVTQFPSHSVIEKGQTVTLRCDPISGHDNLYWYRRVMGKEIKFLLHFVKESKQDESGMPNNRFLAERTGGTYSTLKVQPAELEDSGVYFCASSQEAGANTGELFFGEGSRLTVL.

The J gene is TRBJ2-3, the V gene TRBV6-1, with D maybe TRBD1 (6 bases). Trimming shortened V by 4 bases and J by 2 bases, and 19 bases separated the two germline ends. Germline V gives CDR1 MNHNS, CDR2 SASEGT. The CDR3 runs 17 residues. The DNA for the CDR3 is TGTGCCAGCAGTGCTGCGAATGACAGGCTGTACACAGATACGCAGTATTTT. Protein: CASSAANDRLYTDTQYF.

V and J are TRBV18 and TRBJ2-3; 8 nucleotides line up with TRBD2. There are 13 residues in the CDR3. Losses at the gene ends were 7 bases for V and 1 base for J; bases not matched to a gene: 1. Germline values: CDR1 KGHSH, CDR2 LQKENI. The CDR3 is CASLTSGTDTQYF. CDR3 bases: TGTGCCAGCTTGACTAGCGGCACAGATACGCAGTATTTT. Full variable domain (missing parts from reference TRBV18 and TRBJ2-3): NAGVMQNPRHLVRRRGQEARLRCSPMKGHSHVYWYRQLPEEGLKFMVYLQKENIIDESGMPKERFSAEFPKEGPSILRIQQVVRGDSAAYFCASLTSGTDTQYFGPGTRLTVL.

This clone was detected a few times. The J gene is TRBJ2-1, the V gene TRBV4-2, with TRBD2 matching 8 bases. This CDR3 has 18 amino acids. The V and J ends lost 1 base and 7 bases, in that order; junction bases with no gene match: 15. Germline loops: CDR1 LGHNA, CDR2 YNFKEQ. The CDR3 DNA sequence: TGTGCCAGCAGCCAAGGACCCAACAGCGGGAGTACGGGGAATGAGCAGTTCTTC. It encodes CASSQGPNSGSTGNEQFF.

The chain is built from TRBV5-6 and TRBJ2-3; 7 positions match TRBD2. CDR1 is SGHDT and CDR2 is YYEEEE in the germline V gene. The junction had 5 bases not matched to a gene; V was cut back by 4 bases and J by 6 bases. The CDR3 consists of 13 residues. This chain's CDR3 is CASSRLARDTQYF. The DNA of the CDR3 is TGTGCCAGCAGCCGACTAGCAAGGGATACGCAGTATTTT.

The chain joins TRBV9 to TRBJ2-3, with a weak D call TRBD2 (5 bases). There are 16 residues in the CDR3. Germline V gives CDR1 SGDLS, CDR2 YYNGEE. The V gene lost 4 bases and the J gene lost 2 bases, with 17 bases spanning the gap. CDR3 DNA sequence: TGTGCCAGCAGCCGGCTCGGGGATTACCTCACAGATACGCAGTATTTT. Its translation: CASSRLGDYLTDTQYF. The whole variable domain, filled in from reference TRBV9 and TRBJ2-3, reads DSGVTQTPKHLITATGQRVTLRCSPRSGDLSVYWYQQSLDQGLQFLIQYYNGEERAKGNILERFSAQQFPDLHSELNLSSLELGDSALYFCASSRLGDYLTDTQYFGPGTRLTVL.

V is TRBV30 and J is TRBJ2-7; TRBD2 matches 11 bases. Germline assignment: CDR1 GTSNPN and CDR2 SVGIG (reference sequence). This CDR3 spans 13 amino acids. Germline trimming cut 3 bases from V and 2 bases from J; bases unmatched to any gene: 0. The CDR3 here is CAWRTSGTYEQYF. Written as DNA, the CDR3 is TGTGCCTGGAGGACTAGCGGGACCTACGAGCAGTACTTC.

V usage is TRBV6-5 and J usage is TRBJ1-1, with TRBD1 identical over 7 bases. Trimming took 2 bases from V and 2 from J; bases not matched to a gene: 5. The CDR3 covers 15 residues. Germline CDR1 is MNHEY and CDR2 is SVGAGI. CDR3 in amino acids: CASSYHGTENTEAFF. CDR3 sequence (DNA): TGTGCCAGCAGTTACCACGGGACAGAAAACACTGAAGCTTTCTTT.

This chain connects TRBV14 to TRBJ2-1, with 7 bases fitting TRBD1. Germline assignment: CDR1 SGHDN and CDR2 FVKESK. The CDR3 is made up of 15 amino acids. Trimming took 3 bases from V and 3 from J; bases not matched to a gene: 5. DNA for the CDR3: TGTGCCAGCAGCCATTGGGACAGATTCTACAATGAGCAGTTCTTC. Translation gives CASSHWDRFYNEQFF.

V gene TRBV2 combines with J gene TRBJ1-2; D gene uncertain. Germline assignment: CDR1 SNHLY and CDR2 FYNNEI. The CDR3 totals 9 residues. CDR3 sequence reads: CVIRGGYTF. The CDR3 DNA reads TGTGTCATCCGGGGTGGCTACACCTTC.

The chain's CDR3 is CASSVGRGRNQPQHF. CDR3 in DNA: TGCGCCAGCAGTGTCGGCAGGGGGCGAAATCAGCCCCAGCATTTT. The V and J genes are TRBV10-1 and TRBJ1-5, with 8 bases that match TRBD1. The germline V gene encodes CDR1 WNHNN and CDR2 SYGVQD (reference sequence). CDR3 size: 15 residues. With V trimmed by 4 bases and J by 4 bases, 6 bases remained unmatched.

This chain joins TRBV9 and TRBJ2-7; no reliable D call. The V end lost 0 bases, the J end lost 0 bases, and 4 bases lay between the germline ends. This CDR3 comprises 13 residues. Germline values: CDR1 SGDLS, CDR2 YYNGEE. The CDR3 DNA follows: TGTGCCAGCAGCGTAGACAACTCCTACGAGCAGTACTTC. It codes for CASSVDNSYEQYF. Looking up the rest from reference TRBV9 and TRBJ2-7 gives the full variable domain: DSGVTQTPKHLITATGQRVTLRCSPRSGDLSVYWYQQSLDQGLQFLIQYYNGEERAKGNILERFSAQQFPDLHSELNLSSLELGDSALYFCASSVDNSYEQYFGPGTRLTVT.

The chain links TRBV2 to TRBJ1-5, with D maybe TRBD1 (5 bases). Trimming removed 6 bases from V and 0 bases from J, with 12 bases in between. The CDR3 has 15 residues. Germline V gene lookup returns CDR1 SNHLY and CDR2 FYNNEI. This CDR3 is CASSVEGDSNQPQHF. The CDR3 coding sequence is TGTGCCAGCAGCGTCGAAGGGGATAGCAATCAGCCCCAGCATTTT.

The V and J genes are TRBV2 and TRBJ1-1, with unresolved D. There are 13 residues in the CDR3. CDR1 and CDR2 (germline): SNHLY, FYNNEI. V was shortened by 6 bases and J by 5 bases, with 13 bases between the two germline ends. CDR3 residues: CASSPGGGTEAFF. The CDR3 DNA sequence: TGTGCCAGCAGCCCCGGAGGTGGGACTGAAGCTTTCTTT.

The chain uses TRBV19 and TRBJ1-1; D is perhaps TRBD1 (5 bases). CDR1 is LNHDA and CDR2 is SQIVND in the germline V gene (reference sequence). The CDR3 totals 14 residues. V was trimmed by 10 bases and J by 5 bases, leaving 20 bases between them. Here the CDR3 reads CATQPGGGGTEAFF. The CDR3 region has the DNA TGTGCCACCCAACCCGGGGGAGGTGGGACTGAAGCTTTCTTT.

The V call is TRBV7-2, the J call TRBJ2-7, with 7 bases aligning to TRBD1. V lost 3 bases to trimming and J lost 2 bases; unmatched junction nucleotides: 4. The CDR3 runs 14 residues. Germline loops: CDR1 SGHTA, CDR2 FQGNSA. CDR3 in DNA: TGTGCCAGCAGCTTCGGGACAGTTCCCTACGAGCAGTACTTC. It yields the protein CASSFGTVPYEQYF.

This clone is a singleton in its sample. This rearrangement joins TRBV4-2 to TRBJ1-1, with 9 bases fitting TRBD1. This CDR3 spans 16 amino acids. Trimming removed 4 bases from V and 4 bases from J; junction bases left unmatched: 10. Germline lookup yields CDR1 LGHNA and CDR2 YNFKEQ. The CDR3 protein is CASSPSQDRGGTEAFF. CDR3 in DNA: TGTGCCAGCAGCCCGAGCCAGGACAGGGGTGGCACTGAAGCTTTCTTT.

The chain uses TRBV18 and TRBJ2-1; possible D gene TRBD2, 7 bases. Trimming shortened V by 3 bases and J by 7 bases, and 19 bases separated the two germline ends. There are 16 residues in the CDR3. Germline-derived CDR1 and CDR2 are KGHSH and LQKENI. The CDR3 sequence is CASSPTGRVYANEQFF. The CDR3 bases are TGTGCCAGCTCACCCACAGGGAGGGTATATGCGAATGAGCAGTTCTTC.

The chain is built from TRBV5-1 and TRBJ2-7; D call uncertain. Germline CDR1 SGHRS, CDR2 YFSETQ. The CDR3 extends over 13 amino acids. V dropped 0 bases and J dropped 1 base, with 5 bases sitting between them. CDR3 in amino acids: CASSLGVSYEQYF. The CDR3 bases are TGCGCCAGCAGCTTGGGCGTATCCTACGAGCAGTACTTC.

The chain is built from TRBV5-4 and TRBJ2-7; tentatively, D is TRBD2 (5 bases). Germline CDR1 reads SGHNT; CDR2 reads YYREEE (reference sequence). V was shortened by 5 bases and J by 4 bases, with 13 bases between the two germline ends. The CDR3 runs to 13 residues. The CDR3 sequence is CASSTGNLYEQYF. The CDR3 nucleotides are TGTGCCAGCAGTACCGGGAACCTATACGAGCAGTACTTC.